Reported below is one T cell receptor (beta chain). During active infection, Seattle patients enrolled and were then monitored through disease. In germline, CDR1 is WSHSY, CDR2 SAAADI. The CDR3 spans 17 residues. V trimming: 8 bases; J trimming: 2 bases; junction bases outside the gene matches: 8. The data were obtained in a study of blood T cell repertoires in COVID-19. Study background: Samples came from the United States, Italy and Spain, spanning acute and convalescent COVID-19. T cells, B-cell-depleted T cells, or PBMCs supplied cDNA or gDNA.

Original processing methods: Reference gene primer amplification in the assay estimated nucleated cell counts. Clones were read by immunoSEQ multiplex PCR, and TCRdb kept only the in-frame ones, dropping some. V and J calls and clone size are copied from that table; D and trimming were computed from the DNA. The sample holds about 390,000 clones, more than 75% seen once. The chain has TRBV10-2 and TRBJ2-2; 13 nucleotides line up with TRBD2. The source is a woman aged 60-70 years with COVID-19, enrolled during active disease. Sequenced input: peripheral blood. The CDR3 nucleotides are TGCGCCAGCGGGGGTCGGACTAGCGGGGGTAACACCGGGGAGCTGTTTTTT. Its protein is CASGGRTSGGNTGELFF.